Listed below are T cell receptor beta chains from one sample, sequenced in a study of cytomegalovirus exposure and HLA in healthy donors. TCRdb's copy holds only in-frame clones and misses some; the assay was immunoSEQ multiplex PCR. The sample contains roughly 130,000 clones, about 71% of which appear only once. The sequenced material came from PBMCs. The receptor set was obtained from a woman aged 60-70 years in good health and CMV-seropositive. Both conserved end residues are part of each CDR3.

TRBJ1-3 | TRBV2 | CASSRGSVYSGNTIYF
TRBJ2-3 | TRBV19 | CASSTQRGGGDTQYF
TRBJ1-1 | TRBV11-3 | CASRQGTGKEAGPEAFF
TRBJ2-3 | TRBV6-5 | CASSYHPLGPTDTQYF
TRBJ1-1 | TRBV11-2 | CASSLGRGNTEAFF
TRBJ2-2 | TRBV6-6 | CASSAKGFTGELFF
TRBJ2-1 | TRBV5-6 | CASSLGRGDTTYNEQFF
TRBJ1-2 | TRBV4-1 | CASSQGDTTNYGYTF
TRBJ1-1 | TRBV6-5 | CATTWTGSVTEAFF
TRBJ1-2 | TRBV5-6 | CASSLYVSDSNYGYTF
TRBJ1-2 | TRBV27 | CASSLSLGQGEYGGYTF
TRBJ1-1 | TRBV7-9 | CASSLDRYEAFF
TRBJ2-7 | TRBV5-6 | CASSRWASYEQYF
TRBJ2-7 | TRBV5-4 | CASSYQGRGAYEQYF
TRBJ1-1 | TRBV4-1 | CASSPQGDLNTEAFF
TRBJ1-4 | TRBV6-6 | CASSYSGAGEKLFF
TRBJ1-5 | TRBV7-9 | CASSLSSGNQPQHF
TRBJ1-2 | TRBV6-4 | CASSERTGLPYGYTF
TRBJ1-2 | TRBV29-1 | CSVEVPTGNYGYTF
TRBJ2-7 | TRBV10-1 | CATGTGPYEQYF
TRBJ1-2 | TRBV7-9 | CASSDIPRSIYGYTF
TRBJ2-7 | TRBV7-9 | CSSSLESNEQYF
TRBJ1-6 | TRBV5-1 | CASSTTGIESSYNSPLHF
TRBJ1-1 | TRBV6-5 | CASQPQARNTEAFF
TRBJ1-2 | TRBV2 | CASSENLRDRRYGYTF
TRBJ2-7 | TRBV5-1 | CASSSNSYEQYF
TRBJ1-3 | TRBV4-2 | CASSPPVKQGGNTIYF
TRBJ1-2 | TRBV11-2 | CASSPGTGQNYGYTF
TRBJ1-4 | TRBV14 | CASSHRRGGLDEKLFF
TRBJ1-3 | TRBV6-1 | CATERTVSGNTIYF
TRBJ2-4 | TRBV19 | CATEHRGLENIQYF
TRBJ2-2 | TRBV7-7 | CASSSSGITGELFF
TRBJ1-4 | TRBV27 | CASKLDRGLGKLFF
TRBJ2-2 | TRBV29-1 | CSVDRGNTGELFF
TRBJ1-1 | TRBV19 | CASTVTGGTEAFF
TRBJ2-2 | TRBV6-5 | CASRLGGGLTGELFF
TRBJ2-6 | TRBV5-1 | CASSLGDSGANVLTF
TRBJ1-2 | TRBV6-1 | CASREPTGPAGFNYGYTF
TRBJ1-6 | TRBV6-1 | CASREEGSGAPLHF
TRBJ1-2 | TRBV4-1 | CASSPGTGGNYGYTF
TRBJ1-1 | TRBV10-1 | CASSVGRGYAEAFF
TRBJ2-7 | TRBV7-7 | CASSPRSSYEQYF
TRBJ1-2 | TRBV7-9 | CASSSPTDRVYGYTF
TRBJ1-5 | TRBV19 | CASGEGGRGNQPQHF
TRBJ2-7 | TRBV27 | CATFGQGNYEQYF
TRBJ2-2 | TRBV5-6 | CASSFSTYAGELFF
TRBJ1-1 | TRBV19 | CASSMQVNTEAFF